The sequence of this T cell receptor beta chain was determined in a study of blood T cell repertoires in COVID-19. Per the original methods: Amplification with reference gene primers provided the estimates of nucleated cell counts. Data came from immunoSEQ multiplex PCR; TCRdb stores just in-frame clones and leaves some out. Clonal size and the V and J genes are those of that table, whereas D and trimming came from the DNA. The table shows about 120,000 clones, with 77% occurring only once. The CDR3 sequence is 15 residues long. The sequenced material came from peripheral blood. The source of this sequence is a human donor in a cohort sampled during active COVID-19. The rearrangement links TRBV21-1 to TRBJ1-4; the table's D call of TRBD1 was not tested on the DNA. TRBV21-1 constitutes a pseudogene. This CDR3 is CASSKAPDSNEKLFF. The CDR3 DNA sequence: TGTGCCAGCAGCAAAGCCCCAGATTCTAATGAAAAACTGTTTTTT.